What follows are 23 T cell receptor beta chains derived from one specimen sequenced in a study of OX40 agonist ivuxolimab in advanced cancers. Repertoires were generated with immunoSEQ multiplex PCR, while TCRdb's copy carries only in-frame clones and drops some. The data hold 10,000 to 13,000 clones, with around 80% observed a single time. Sequencing was performed on CD4+ or CD8+ T cells sorted from blood, taken in a trial of the OX40 agonist ivuxolimab. The receptors come from an adult with an advanced solid tumor such as melanoma, head and neck, liver or kidney cancer.

Judged by abundance, this clone is medium-sized. The chain employs TRBV14 and TRBJ2-1, with 7 bases that match TRBD1. Trimming cost V 2 bases and J 4 bases; bases outside gene matches: 5. Germline V CDR1 and CDR2: SGHDN, FVKESK. This CDR3 contains 15 residues. The CDR3 DNA reads as TGTGCCAGCAGCCAACGGGACAGTTTATACAATGAGCAGTTCTTC. Its translation: CASSQRDSLYNEQFF.

This clone ranks as large. The rearrangement joins TRBV5-4 to TRBJ1-6; TRBD1 matches at 9 bases. With 5 bases clipped from V and 8 bases from J, the junction kept 8 bases outside the gene matches. From germline, CDR1 is SGHNT and CDR2 YYREEE (reference sequence). The CDR3 has 15 residues. The CDR3 protein is CASSSTGGGYSPLHF. The CDR3 DNA sequence: TGTGCCAGCAGTTCAACAGGGGGCGGTTATTCACCCCTCCACTTT.

J is TRBJ2-2 and V is TRBV29-1; D unclear. Trimming shortened V by 4 bases and J by 3 bases, and 3 bases separated the two germline ends. CDR1 and CDR2 (germline): SQVTM, ANQGSEA. The CDR3 loop spans 11 amino acids. In DNA, the CDR3 is TGCAGCGTTGTCCACACCGGGGAGCTGTTTTTT. This sequence encodes CSVVHTGELFF.

This chain joins TRBV7-9 and TRBJ2-3; the D gene is possibly TRBD2 (6 bases). The V gene lost 3 bases and the J gene lost 3 bases, with 10 bases spanning the gap. The CDR3 covers 14 residues. In germline, CDR1 is SEHNR, CDR2 FQNEAQ (reference sequence). The CDR3 DNA reads as TGTGCCAGCAGCTTGGCGGGGAGTACAGATACGCAGTATTTT. Translation gives CASSLAGSTDTQYF. The full variable domain, completed using reference TRBV7-9 and TRBJ2-3, is DTGVSQNPRHKITKRGQNVTFRCDPISEHNRLYWYRQTLGQGPEFLTYFQNEAQLEKSRLLSDRFSAERPKGSFSTLEIQRTEQGDSAMYLCASSLAGSTDTQYFGPGTRLTVL.

This chain joins TRBV7-6 and TRBJ2-1; D is possibly TRBD1 or TRBD2 (5 bases each). Germline loops: CDR1 SGHVS, CDR2 FNYEAQ. This CDR3 has 17 residues. Trimming shortened V by 1 base and J by 0 bases, and 13 bases separated the two germline ends. CDR3 region: CASSLEGTGFSYNEQFF. The CDR3 bases are TGTGCCAGCAGCTTAGAGGGGACGGGATTCTCCTACAATGAGCAGTTCTTC.

V is TRBV6-1 and J is TRBJ2-5; possibly TRBD2 for D (5 bases). The CDR3 loop spans 14 amino acids. Trimming took 0 bases from V and 8 from J, leaving 13 bases between them. Germline assignment: CDR1 MNHNS and CDR2 SASEGT. In nucleotides, the CDR3 is TGTGCCAGCAGTGAAGCATCAGCGAGGGATACCCAGTACTTC. Encoded protein: CASSEASARDTQYF.

This clone turned up a few times. The chain has TRBV7-6 and TRBJ2-3; the D is unclear. Trimming took off 1 base at V and 4 bases at J, with 15 bases between the two ends. This CDR3 comprises 16 residues. Germline CDR1 is SGHVS and CDR2 is FNYEAQ. This CDR3 reads CASSLGHAIQSDTQYF. CDR3 coding DNA: TGTGCCAGCAGCTTAGGACACGCTATTCAGTCAGATACGCAGTATTTT.

This clone showed up just a few times. The genes are TRBV9 and TRBJ2-2; D ambiguous. There are 14 residues in the CDR3. The germline CDR1 and CDR2 sequences are SGDLS and YYNGEE. V was cut by 0 bases and J by 5 bases, with 8 bases left in between. CDR3 region: CASSVEVATGELFF. The CDR3, as DNA: TGTGCCAGCAGCGTAGAAGTAGCTACCGGGGAGCTGTTTTTT.

This clone was seen only a few times. The CDR3 sequence: CASSSFTSTGVSGNTIYF. The CDR3 region has the DNA TGTGCCAGCAGCTCATTTACCTCAACAGGGGTCTCTGGAAACACCATATATTTT. The chain uses TRBV13 and TRBJ1-3; 7 bases align to TRBD1. This CDR3 has 18 amino acids. Germline V gene data show CDR1 as PRHDT and CDR2 as FYEKMQ (reference sequence). J gave up 0 bases and V 4 bases, and 12 bases lay outside the gene matches.

The chain recombines TRBV5-4 with TRBJ1-1; weak D call: TRBD1 (6 bases). This CDR3 has 12 residues. Trimming pared 4 bases from V and 12 bases from J, leaving 16 bases between. The germline CDR1 and CDR2 sequences are SGHNT and YYREEE (reference sequence). The CDR3: CASSRDTQLTFF. The DNA of the CDR3 is TGTGCCAGCAGCAGGGACACGCAGCTGACTTTCTTT.

The table lists this clone with a few counts. CDR3 sequence: CASSGRLAGNTGELFF. In DNA form, the CDR3 reads TGTGCCAGCAGCGGACGACTAGCGGGGAACACCGGGGAGCTGTTTTTT. This sequence joins TRBV7-8 and TRBJ2-2; 10 bases align to TRBD2. CDR3 length: 16 residues. V shed 5 bases, J shed 1 base, and the junction held 4 bases outside the gene matches. Germline V lookup: CDR1 SGHVS, CDR2 FQNEAQ.

The rearrangement uses TRBV7-8 and TRBJ1-1; D is ambiguous. CDR1 is SGHVS and CDR2 is FQNEAQ in the germline V gene. V gave up 1 base and J gave up 4 bases, with 13 bases separating them. CDR3 length: 15 residues. DNA of the CDR3: TGTGCCAGCAGCTTAGTAGAAAAGGGTGGCACTGAAGCTTTCTTT. This gives the protein CASSLVEKGGTEAFF. Full variable domain (missing parts from reference TRBV7-8 and TRBJ1-1): GAGVSQSPRYKVAKRGQDVALRCDPISGHVSLFWYQQALGQGPEFLTYFQNEAQLDKSGLPSDRFFAERPEGSVSTLKIQRTQQEDSAVYLCASSLVEKGGTEAFFGQGTRLTVV.

The V gene is TRBV10-3, the J gene TRBJ2-3, with 8 bases fitting TRBD2. Germline V CDR1 and CDR2: ENHRY, SYGVKD. Trimming cost V 3 bases and J 4 bases; bases outside gene matches: 12. The CDR3 runs to 17 residues. This CDR3 reads CAISDGLAGSVSDTQYF. The CDR3, as DNA: TGTGCCATCAGTGACGGACTAGCTGGTAGTGTTTCAGATACGCAGTATTTT.

The DNA of the CDR3 is TGTGCCAGCAGCTGGGGACTAGCGCTAAAACAAGAGACCCAGTACTTC. It is translated as CASSWGLALKQETQYF. V and J are TRBV13 and TRBJ2-5; 10 bases are shared with TRBD2. From germline, CDR1 is PRHDT and CDR2 FYEKMQ (reference sequence). This CDR3 region has 16 residues. V was pared by 4 bases and J by 2 bases, with 7 bases of the junction left unmatched.

This clone was detected once. The chain is built from TRBV11-2 and TRBJ2-7; 8 positions match TRBD1. V shed 1 base, J shed 3 bases, and the junction held 2 bases outside the gene matches. The CDR3 has 14 residues. Per the germline V gene, CDR1 is SGHAT and CDR2 is FQNNGV. The CDR3 DNA reads as TGTGCCAGCAGCTTAGCGGGACAGGTCTACGAGCAGTACTTC. This translates into CASSLAGQVYEQYF.

V usage is TRBV14 and J usage is TRBJ2-2; weak D call: TRBD2 (5 bases). The CDR3 has 15 residues. Per the germline V gene, CDR1 is SGHDN and CDR2 is FVKESK. Trimming left V 4 bases short and J 4 bases short, with 13 bases between. The DNA of the CDR3 is TGTGCCAGCAGCCTCACGGGGTCATTCACCGGGGAGCTGTTTTTT. Translation: CASSLTGSFTGELFF. Full variable domain (outside the CDR3, taken from reference TRBV14 and TRBJ2-2): EAGVTQFPSHSVIEKGQTVTLRCDPISGHDNLYWYRRVMGKEIKFLLHFVKESKQDESGMPNNRFLAERTGGTYSTLKVQPAELEDSGVYFCASSLTGSFTGELFFGEGSRLTVL.

In this sample, this clone turned up once. The chain recombines TRBV7-9 with TRBJ2-3; 8 bases are shared with TRBD2. Germline loops: CDR1 SEHNR, CDR2 FQNEAQ (reference sequence). V dropped 1 base and J dropped 4; count of bases not matched to a gene: 4. The CDR3 has 15 amino acids. CDR3 DNA: TGTGCCAGCAGCTTAGTGGCGGGAGGCTCAGATACGCAGTATTTT. This sequence encodes CASSLVAGGSDTQYF.

This rearrangement joins TRBV9 to TRBJ2-7; 10 positions agree with TRBD2. V was pared by 2 bases and J by 3 bases, with 17 bases of the junction left unmatched. The germline V gene has CDR1 SGDLS and CDR2 YYNGEE. The CDR3 loop spans 19 amino acids. CDR3 in DNA: TGTGCCAGCAGCGTTTCGACAGGGGTAGTAGCGGGAGGACTCTACGAGCAGTACTTC. It translates to CASSVSTGVVAGGLYEQYF. The full variable domain, its missing parts supplied by reference TRBV9 and TRBJ2-7, is DSGVTQTPKHLITATGQRVTLRCSPRSGDLSVYWYQQSLDQGLQFLIQYYNGEERAKGNILERFSAQQFPDLHSELNLSSLELGDSALYFCASSVSTGVVAGGLYEQYFGPGTRLTVT.

Worth noting for this clone: Sequence at one end of the junction differs from germline and may be a read error. The V call is TRBV27, the J call TRBJ2-5; 9 positions agree with TRBD2. Germline assignment: CDR1 MNHEY and CDR2 SMNVEV (reference sequence). This CDR3 has 14 residues. CDR3 in amino acids: CASSLSSGAETQYF. The CDR3, as DNA: TGTGCCAGCAGTCTATCTAGCGGGGCGGAGACCCAGTACTTC.

This clone was seen a few times. The rearrangement joins TRBV11-3 to TRBJ2-5; 9 nucleotides match TRBD2. After removal of 5 bases from V and 5 bases from J, the junction contained 12 bases not matched to a gene. Germline V gene data show CDR1 as SGHNT and CDR2 as YENEEA. The CDR3 contains 16 residues. The CDR3 nucleotides read TGTGCCAGCAGCCCCTTTGGGCGGGAGGGCGGCGAGACCCAGTACTTC. Amino acid sequence: CASSPFGREGGETQYF.

V is TRBV28 and J is TRBJ1-4, with D maybe TRBD1 (6 bases). The CDR3 is made up of 11 amino acids. Trimming took 10 bases from V and 10 from J, leaving 13 bases between them. CDR1 and CDR2 (germline): MDHEN, SYDVKM. DNA for the CDR3: TGTGCCACCTTGAAGGGGGGAAAACTGTTTTTT. This translates into CATLKGGKLFF. The full variable domain, with the rest looked up from reference TRBV28 and TRBJ1-4, is DVKVTQSSRYLVKRTGEKVFLECVQDMDHENMFWYRQDPGLGLRLIYFSYDVKMKEKGDIPEGYSVSREKKERFSLILESASTNQTSMYLCATLKGGKLFFGSGTQLSVL.

The sample holds a few counts of this clone. This rearrangement joins TRBV6-1 to TRBJ2-3; 11 nucleotides align to TRBD2. The CDR3 runs 15 residues. The germline gives CDR1 MNHNS, CDR2 SASEGT. V shed 5 bases and J 4 bases; nucleotides not matched to a gene: 5. The CDR3 DNA is TGTGCCAGCAGTAACCTAGCGGGGGGTTCAGATACGCAGTATTTT. This encodes CASSNLAGGSDTQYF.

The V and J genes are TRBV27 and TRBJ1-2; TRBD1 is a possible D gene (6 bases). Trimming left V 4 bases short and J 3 bases short, with 9 bases between. The CDR3 covers 13 residues. Looked up from germline, CDR1 is MNHEY and CDR2 is SMNVEV (reference sequence). CDR3 in DNA: TGTGCCAGCAGTTCCCACAGGGACTATGGCTACACCTTC. Protein sequence: CASSSHRDYGYTF.